These 32 T cell receptor beta chains were sequenced from one sample in a study of a mutant IDH1 vaccine in newly diagnosed glioma. TCRdb keeps only in-frame clones here, not all; method: immunoSEQ multiplex PCR. The sample contains around 57,000 clones, 84% of which appear only once. As to time point: week 35, safety follow-up. All doses held 300 ug of mutant IDH1 20-mer peptide, with topical imiquimod. Their target antigens are unknown. The sample was PBMCs, taken from a glioma patient whose treatment included an IDH1 peptide vaccine. These receptors all come from a man aged 25 to 40 with glioma.

This chain links TRBV28 with TRBJ1-6, with 9 positions matching TRBD1. Germline CDR1 reads MDHEN; CDR2 reads SYDVKM. CDR3 length equals 16 residues. The J segment lost 7 bases and the V segment lost 10 bases, leaving 14 bases of the junction unmatched. CDR3 sequence reads: CATLRTGGAWNSPLHF. The CDR3 DNA reads as TGTGCCACCCTACGAACAGGGGGCGCTTGGAATTCACCCCTCCACTTT.

The V and J genes are TRBV15 and TRBJ2-5; 7 bases align to TRBD2. Losses at the gene ends were 0 bases for V and 1 base for J; bases not matched to a gene: 2. The CDR3 is 15 amino acids. Germline V gives CDR1 LNHNV, CDR2 YYDKDF (reference sequence). CDR3 nucleotide sequence: TGTGCCACCAGCAGAGATAGCGGGCGCCAAGAGACCCAGTACTTC. It translates to CATSRDSGRQETQYF.

Only a few counts were recorded for this clone. The chain has TRBV2 and TRBJ1-4, with a tentative D call TRBD1 (6 bases). Per the germline V gene, CDR1 is SNHLY and CDR2 is FYNNEI. The V and J ends lost 3 bases and 4 bases respectively, with 9 bases between them. The CDR3 runs to 14 residues. CDR3 protein: CASSDRGSNEKLFF. In DNA, the CDR3 is TGTGCCAGCAGTGATAGGGGGAGTAATGAAAAACTGTTTTTT.

The chain recombines TRBV28 with TRBJ2-7, with D perhaps assigned TRBD1 or TRBD2 (5 bases each). Germline V gene data show CDR1 as MDHEN and CDR2 as SYDVKM. The CDR3 is 17 amino acids. Between the trimmed V and J ends, which lost 5 bases and 0 bases, there was a span of 20 bases. CDR3 bases: TGTGCCAGCAGTATCCTCCTCTCGGCTGGGGGCTCCTACGAGCAGTACTTC. It encodes CASSILLSAGGSYEQYF.

The chain has TRBV10-3 and TRBJ1-2; a possible D gene is TRBD1 (5 bases). V lost 5 bases, J lost 3 bases, and 19 bases lay in between. The CDR3 totals 16 residues. Germline assignment: CDR1 ENHRY and CDR2 SYGVKD. The CDR3 nucleotides read TGTGCCATCAGTCCGACCGGGACCCGAGATCACTATGGCTACACCTTC. Translation gives CAISPTGTRDHYGYTF.

V gene TRBV4-1 combines with J gene TRBJ1-5; no clear D gene. Germline CDR1 reads MGHRA; CDR2 reads YSYEKL. V was pared by 0 bases and J by 0 bases, with 9 bases between. The CDR3 contains 16 residues. Here the CDR3 reads CASSQELGSSNQPQHF. As DNA, the CDR3 is TGCGCCAGCAGCCAAGAACTAGGCAGTAGCAATCAGCCCCAGCATTTT.

The V gene is TRBV19, the J gene TRBJ2-5; D gene unclear. The CDR3 totals 11 residues. CDR1 and CDR2 (germline): LNHDA, SQIVND (reference sequence). Trimming took 7 bases from V and 12 from J, leaving 15 bases between them. CDR3 sequence reads: CASKGAGVKYF. CDR3 in DNA: TGTGCCAGTAAAGGAGCTGGGGTGAAGTACTTC.

The V and J genes are TRBV9 and TRBJ1-3; D is ambiguous. The CDR3 consists of 15 residues. V lost 3 bases and J lost 2, with 12 bases in between. From germline, CDR1 is SGDLS and CDR2 YYNGEE. The CDR3 bases are TGTGCCAGCAGCGGCTGGCATGGGCCTGGAAACACCATATATTTT. Its translation is CASSGWHGPGNTIYF. Looking up the rest from reference TRBV9 and TRBJ1-3 gives the full variable domain: DSGVTQTPKHLITATGQRVTLRCSPRSGDLSVYWYQQSLDQGLQFLIQYYNGEERAKGNILERFSAQQFPDLHSELNLSSLELGDSALYFCASSGWHGPGNTIYFGEGSWLTVV.

The chain is built from TRBV29-1 and TRBJ1-2; 8 nucleotides match TRBD1. The J segment lost 12 bases and the V segment lost 8 bases, leaving 14 bases of the junction unmatched. The CDR3 runs to 12 residues. Per germline, CDR1 SQVTM and CDR2 ANQGSEA. The CDR3 here is CSSLGQGVLHTF. CDR3 coding DNA: TGCAGCTCCCTAGGACAGGGAGTTCTTCACACCTTC.

The chain has TRBV2 and TRBJ2-7; 7 bases are shared with TRBD1. J lost 5 bases, V lost 6 bases, and 13 bases had no gene match. The CDR3 has 15 amino acids. Germline V gene data show CDR1 as SNHLY and CDR2 as FYNNEI. CDR3 amino acids: CASSPTDRVSDEQYF. Written as DNA, the CDR3 is TGTGCCAGCAGCCCCACCGACAGGGTGTCTGACGAGCAGTACTTC.

This clone came up a few times. CDR3 in amino acids: CASSPQDNSPLHF. The CDR3 region has the DNA TGTGCCAGCAGCCCTCAAGATAATTCACCCCTCCACTTT. The V gene is TRBV14, the J gene TRBJ1-6; D not resolved. The CDR3 spans 13 residues. Germline assignment: CDR1 SGHDN and CDR2 FVKESK. Trimming shortened V by 4 bases and J by 5 bases, and 6 bases separated the two germline ends.

V and J are TRBV10-2 and TRBJ1-2; D unclear. Germline CDR1 and CDR2: WSHSY and SAAADI. CDR3 length: 14 amino acids. Between the trimmed V and J ends, which lost 0 bases and 7 bases, there was a span of 12 bases. The CDR3 DNA sequence: TGCGCCAGCAGTGAGTCGAGGAGGGTCATTGGCTACACCTTC. Its translation is CASSESRRVIGYTF.

The chain carries TRBV5-1 and TRBJ1-4, with unresolved D. The CDR3 is 14 amino acids. Trimming took off 5 bases at V and 2 bases at J, with 10 bases between the two ends. Germline V lookup: CDR1 SGHRS, CDR2 YFSETQ. The CDR3 spells CASRSASTNEKLFF. The CDR3, as DNA: TGCGCCAGCAGGTCCGCGAGCACTAATGAAAAACTGTTTTTT. The whole variable domain, filled in from reference TRBV5-1 and TRBJ1-4, reads KAGVTQTPRYLIKTRGQQVTLSCSPISGHRSVSWYQQTPGQGLQFLFEYFSETQRNKGNFPGRFSGRQFSNSRSEMNVSTLELGDSALYLCASRSASTNEKLFFGSGTQLSVL.

J is TRBJ2-7 and V is TRBV27; D might be TRBD1 or TRBD2, each matching 6 bases. Deletions cut 2 bases from V and 3 bases from J, with 14 bases between. The CDR3 contains 15 residues. The V gene's germline CDR1 is MNHEY and CDR2 SMNVEV (reference sequence). The CDR3 reads CASSLLGGWDYEQYF. The CDR3, as DNA: TGTGCCAGCAGTTTACTAGGGGGGTGGGACTACGAGCAGTACTTC.

In this sample, this clone turned up a few times. V gene TRBV6-6 combines with J gene TRBJ2-5; TRBD1 matches 11 bases. The germline CDR1 and CDR2 sequences are MNHNY and SVGAGI (reference sequence). The CDR3 length is 15 residues. V was pared by 2 bases and J by 9 bases, with 8 bases of the junction left unmatched. CDR3 in DNA: TGTGCCAGCAGTTACCTTTGGGACAGGGGGGAGCCCCAGTACTTC. This encodes CASSYLWDRGEPQYF.

V usage is TRBV15 and J usage is TRBJ1-2, with 9 bases lining up with TRBD1. Germline CDR1 and CDR2: LNHNV and YYDKDF (reference sequence). The trim removed 5 bases at V and 6 bases at J, leaving 16 bases unmatched. The CDR3 totals 17 residues. Here the CDR3 reads CATSARTGTGMLHGYTF. In DNA, the CDR3 is TGTGCCACCAGCGCCCGAACCGGGACAGGGATGTTACATGGCTACACCTTC.

The chain links TRBV27 to TRBJ2-7; D is unresolved. The CDR3 extends over 13 amino acids. The germline V gene encodes CDR1 MNHEY and CDR2 SMNVEV (reference sequence). Trimming took off 2 bases at V and 11 bases at J, with 16 bases between the two ends. CDR3 loop: CASSLGRQTPEYF. CDR3 DNA sequence: TGTGCCAGCAGTTTAGGGCGGCAGACTCCTGAGTACTTC.

The rearrangement uses TRBV7-6 and TRBJ2-7; D is possibly TRBD1 or TRBD2 (5 bases each). The CDR3 is made up of 12 amino acids. Germline CDR1 and CDR2: SGHVS and FNYEAQ. V shed 0 bases and J shed 5 bases, with 5 bases lying between them. The CDR3 spells CASSLAGDEQYF. The CDR3 nucleotides read TGTGCCAGCAGCTTAGCGGGGGACGAGCAGTACTTC.

The chain has TRBV18 and TRBJ2-7; 7 bases are shared with TRBD1. V gave up 5 bases and J gave up 3 bases; unmatched junction bases: 10. The CDR3 has 15 amino acids. Germline loops: CDR1 KGHSH, CDR2 LQKENI. Here the CDR3 reads CASSVRGTADYEQYF. The CDR3 nucleotides are TGTGCCAGCTCAGTTCGAGGGACAGCAGACTACGAGCAGTACTTC. Complete variable domain (other parts from reference TRBV18 and TRBJ2-7): NAGVMQNPRHLVRRRGQEARLRCSPMKGHSHVYWYRQLPEEGLKFMVYLQKENIIDESGMPKERFSAEFPKEGPSILRIQQVVRGDSAAYFCASSVRGTADYEQYFGPGTRLTVT.

The V call is TRBV4-1, the J call TRBJ2-1; D is perhaps TRBD1 (5 bases). Germline CDR1 is MGHRA and CDR2 is YSYEKL. This CDR3 region has 17 residues. V was pared by 0 bases and J by 0 bases, with 12 bases between. In DNA, the CDR3 is TGCGCCAGCAGCCAAGAAAGGGGTTTTAGCTCCTACAATGAGCAGTTCTTC. This encodes CASSQERGFSSYNEQFF.

A few counts support this clone. The chain combines TRBV5-4 with TRBJ1-5; D remains unclear. The CDR3 covers 13 residues. The V gene's germline CDR1 is SGHNT and CDR2 YYREEE (reference sequence). V shed 3 bases and J shed 3 bases, with 7 bases lying between them. CDR3 in amino acids: CASSSKYNQPQHF. The CDR3 bases are TGTGCCAGCAGCTCCAAGTACAATCAGCCCCAGCATTTT.

The chain has TRBV14 and TRBJ1-6; D is unresolved. Germline lookup yields CDR1 SGHDN and CDR2 FVKESK. This CDR3 contains 19 residues. The V end was cut by 2 bases, the J end by 0 bases, with 17 bases between. In nucleotides, the CDR3 is TGTGCCAGCAGCCAACCCAACCCAACGACGAGCTCCTATAATTCACCCCTCCACTTT. Translation gives CASSQPNPTTSSYNSPLHF.

The chain couples TRBV5-1 to TRBJ2-7; no firm D call. Germline V gene sequence: CDR1 SGHRS, CDR2 YFSETQ. V lost 8 bases to trimming and J lost 2 bases, with 17 bases between them. The CDR3 has 14 residues. The CDR3 sequence is CARAPRADAYEQYF. As DNA, the CDR3 is TGCGCCAGGGCCCCCCGTGCGGACGCCTACGAGCAGTACTTC.

V gene TRBV15 combines with J gene TRBJ2-4; the D gene could be TRBD1 or TRBD2 (5 bases each). The length of the CDR3 is 16 residues. CDR1 LNHNV and CDR2 YYDKDF come from the germline V gene (reference sequence). Trimming removed 5 bases at V and 0 bases at J, with 14 bases between. CDR3: CATSGHRDLAKNIQYF. The CDR3 nucleotides are TGTGCCACCAGCGGTCACCGGGACCTAGCCAAAAACATTCAGTACTTC.

This clone was picked up one time. The J gene is TRBJ1-5, the V gene TRBV6-1; TRBD1 matches at 11 bases. This CDR3 spans 13 amino acids. With 8 bases clipped from V and 5 bases from J, the junction kept 2 bases outside the gene matches. The germline CDR1 and CDR2 sequences are MNHNS and SASEGT. This CDR3 is CASGGQGDQPQHF. The CDR3, as DNA: TGTGCCAGCGGGGGACAGGGGGATCAGCCCCAGCATTTT.

Comment on this clone: Mismatch with germline at one junction end may stem from a read error. V usage is TRBV19 and J usage is TRBJ1-2; D perhaps matches TRBD1 (6 bases). CDR3 length equals 12 residues. CDR1 and CDR2 (germline): LNHDA, SQIVND (reference sequence). CDR3 bases: TGTGCCAGTAGTATCCGACAGGCCCCAACCTTCTTC. This encodes CASSIRQAPTFF.

This chain uses TRBV5-1 with TRBJ1-6, with 9 bases identical to TRBD1. Germline V gives CDR1 SGHRS, CDR2 YFSETQ. CDR3 length equals 17 residues. The V segment lost 4 bases and the J segment 3 bases; nucleotides outside the gene matches: 8. CDR3 nucleotides: TGCGCCAGCAGCATAACAGGGGGCCTCGGCTATAATTCACCCCTCCACTTT. Encoded protein: CASSITGGLGYNSPLHF.

The rearrangement uses TRBV5-8 and TRBJ1-1, with 10 nucleotides matching TRBD1. This CDR3 comprises 19 residues. J gave up 0 bases and V 4 bases, and 15 bases lay outside the gene matches. The germline gives CDR1 SGHTS, CDR2 YDEGEE. The chain's CDR3 is CASSGGQGSQLKLNTEAFF. In DNA, the CDR3 is TGTGCCAGCAGCGGGGGACAGGGGAGTCAGCTTAAATTGAACACTGAAGCTTTCTTT.

A word on this clone: This CDR3 is also generated by other DNA sequences in the sample. This sequence joins TRBV6-1 and TRBJ2-1; the D gene is possibly TRBD1 (5 bases). Trimming cost V 6 bases and J 8 bases, with 14 bases left between them. Germline CDR1 and CDR2: MNHNS and SASEGT. This CDR3 has 13 residues. This chain's CDR3 is CASSPQVPDEQFF. CDR3 in DNA: TGTGCCAGCAGCCCACAGGTCCCCGATGAGCAGTTCTTC.

This chain links TRBV5-5 with TRBJ1-2; D possibly corresponds to TRBD1 (6 bases). Germline V lookup: CDR1 SGHKS, CDR2 YYEKEE (reference sequence). The CDR3 sequence is 15 residues long. V was clipped by 4 bases and J by 0 bases, with 13 bases between them. This chain's CDR3 is CASSGTGTPNYGYTF. The CDR3 nucleotides are TGTGCCAGCAGCGGAACCGGGACACCTAACTATGGCTACACCTTC.

This clone was found once. The rearrangement joins TRBV11-3 to TRBJ2-3; a weak D match, TRBD1 (7 bases). Germline V lookup: CDR1 SGHNT, CDR2 YENEEA. Trimming took off 2 bases at V and 1 base at J, with 22 bases between the two ends. The CDR3 is 19 amino acids. The CDR3 DNA sequence: TGTGCCAGCAGCTTATTTTCAACTACAGGGGAGGTCCGCACAGATACGCAGTATTTT. Amino acids: CASSLFSTTGEVRTDTQYF. Using reference TRBV11-3 and TRBJ2-3 for the parts outside the CDR3, the full variable domain is EAGVVQSPRYKIIEKKQPVAFWCNPISGHNTLYWYLQNLGQGPELLIRYENEEAVDDSQLPKDRFSAERLKGVDSTLKIQPAELGDSAVYLCASSLFSTTGEVRTDTQYFGPGTRLTVL.

The rearrangement joins TRBV4-1 to TRBJ2-1; weak D call: TRBD2 (7 bases). The CDR3 runs to 17 residues. Germline CDR1 reads MGHRA; CDR2 reads YSYEKL. V was pared by 0 bases and J by 7 bases, with 19 bases between. The CDR3 region has the DNA TGCGCCAGCAGCCAAGATAAGGTGGTTCGGGGGGCGAATGAGCAGTTCTTC. Protein: CASSQDKVVRGANEQFF.